The TCR beta chain under discussion was sequenced for a study of cytomegalovirus exposure and HLA in healthy donors. 60 Vbeta and 13 Jbeta primers were used in PCR. Clones were sequenced by immunoSEQ multiplex PCR, and TCRdb holds only the in-frame ones, with some missing. The sample table includes under 200,000 clones. This CDR3 is 14 amino acids long. Germline V lookup: CDR1 SGHRS, CDR2 YFSETQ. The ends were cut back, 3 bases at V and 1 base at J, with 11 bases in the middle. The sequence was collected from a young man in good health and CMV-seronegative. V is TRBV5-1 and J is TRBJ2-7; D possibly corresponds to TRBD1 (6 bases). Material: PBMCs. CDR3 nucleotides: TGCGCCAGCAGCTCGACAGGCCAATCCTACGAGCAGTACTTC. As protein: CASSSTGQSYEQYF.